This T cell receptor (beta chain) appears in the sequencing data of a study of neurological immune-mediated disorders. The unsorted libraries were produced from 2 million PBMCs held at -80 C. The J segment lost 7 bases and the V segment lost 10 bases, leaving 11 bases of the junction unmatched. CDR3 length: 15 residues. Germline assignment: CDR1 MNHNS and CDR2 SASEGT. Only a few counts were recorded for this clonotype. Synthesis of cDNA was carried out by template-switch 5'RACE. The reaction used 10-nucleotide random UMIs. Each CDR3 protein gets one entry after TCRdb re-called the 5' RACE reads with MiXCR. The table lists some 60,000 distinct CDR3 sequences, over 3.5% of them singletons.

The J gene is TRBJ2-5, the V gene TRBV6-1, with 14 positions matching TRBD2. The sample taken for sequencing was PBMCs. This TCR derives from a woman between 50 and 59 years old with multiple sclerosis. CDR3 region: CATAAPGLAGATQYF. CDR3 nucleotide sequence: TGTGCCACCGCTGCTCCGGGACTAGCGGGAGCGACCCAGTACTTC.